Shown below are 6 T cell receptor beta chains from a single sample sequenced in a study of siplizumab effects on memory and regulatory T cells (dated by TCRdb to between 2017 and 2020). Receptors were amplified or captured by the immunoSEQ multiplex PCR assay. TCRdb took over this immuneACCESS table, retaining in-frame rearrangements with V and J assigned. Such tables are incomplete; in checked studies, under half of the missing clones stem from an unresolved V gene, and the remainder is unexplained. This sample comprises about 120,000 clones, around 95% of them detected only once. Over 0.15% of the sample belongs to the ten largest clones. The specimen was non-Treg CD4+ T cells sorted from blood. The label giving this sample's cell subset or site can be read as: FACS-sorted unstimulated CD4+ non-regulatory T cells. Every receptor here comes from a human donor in good health.

The chain joins TRBV4-1 to TRBJ2-3; 9 nucleotides align to TRBD2. V lost 1 base, J lost 0 bases, and 5 bases stayed unmatched. Germline CDR1 MGHRA, CDR2 YSYEKL. The CDR3 runs 17 residues. CDR3 loop: CASSQARLAVSTDTQYF. CDR3 DNA: TGCGCCAGCAGCCAAGCAAGACTAGCGGTTAGCACAGATACGCAGTATTTT.

The J gene is TRBJ2-5, the V gene TRBV10-3, with TRBD2 as a possible D gene (7 bases). Germline CDR1 ENHRY, CDR2 SYGVKD. The V and J ends lost 0 bases and 4 bases respectively, with 24 bases between them. The CDR3 extends over 19 amino acids. CDR3 in amino acids: CAISESTGMTGGRSETQYF. The CDR3, as DNA: TGTGCCATCAGTGAGTCGACGGGGATGACGGGGGGCAGGTCAGAGACCCAGTACTTC.

The chain uses TRBV2 and TRBJ2-2; 7 nucleotides line up with TRBD1. V was pared by 3 bases and J by 6 bases, with 7 bases of the junction left unmatched. The CDR3 extends over 15 amino acids. CDR1 and CDR2 (germline): SNHLY, FYNNEI. Written as DNA, the CDR3 is TGTGCCAGCAGTGAGACAGGGATAAAGGCCGGGGAGCTGTTTTTT. Its translation is CASSETGIKAGELFF.

In its sample, this clone was seen once. The chain combines TRBV12-5 with TRBJ1-6; tentatively, D is TRBD1 (6 bases). Germline assignment: CDR1 LGHNT and CDR2 FRNRAP. There are 15 residues in the CDR3. Deletions cut 4 bases from V and 2 bases from J, with 9 bases between. DNA for the CDR3: TGTGCTAGTGGTTCGGACAGTCCCTATAATTCACCCCTCCACTTT. This gives the protein CASGSDSPYNSPLHF.

The chain uses TRBV15 and TRBJ1-1; D gene uncertain. Trimming pared 6 bases from V and 1 base from J, leaving 12 bases between. CDR3 size: 14 residues. Germline values: CDR1 LNHNV, CDR2 YYDKDF (reference sequence). The CDR3 nucleotides are TGTGCCACCAGAATAACTGGGAGGAACACTGAAGCTTTCTTT. Amino acid sequence: CATRITGRNTEAFF.

The chain has TRBV7-9 and TRBJ2-7; D is undetermined. The CDR3 totals 17 residues. Germline V lookup: CDR1 SEHNR, CDR2 FQNEAQ (reference sequence). The V gene lost 2 bases and the J gene lost 1 base, with 18 bases spanning the gap. The CDR3 nucleotides are TGTGCCAGCAGCTTATTCCGTTTCGGCAGGATGTCCTACGAGCAGTACTTC. It codes for CASSLFRFGRMSYEQYF.